Shown below are 13 T cell receptor beta chains from a single sample sequenced in a study of technical replicates of blood from a handful of donors. Assay: immunoSEQ multiplex PCR; the TCRdb copy retains only in-frame clones and omits some. The sample records 77,000 or so clones, roughly 90% being singletons. Sequencing was done on a sample of T cells isolated from PBMCs. These receptors all stem from a human donor in good health.

This clone was observed a single time. The chain carries TRBV28 and TRBJ2-3; D is possibly TRBD2 (6 bases). The CDR3 is 17 residues long. Germline CDR1 and CDR2: MDHEN and SYDVKM. V lost 4 bases to trimming and J lost 2 bases, with 19 bases between them. DNA of the CDR3: TGTGCCAGCAGTTCCCGGACTAACCCTGCTTACACAGATACGCAGTATTTT. It encodes CASSSRTNPAYTDTQYF.

This clone has just a few counts. The chain recombines TRBV30 with TRBJ1-5; 8 bases are a match to TRBD1. Trimming cost V 6 bases and J 5 bases; bases outside gene matches: 3. Germline V lookup: CDR1 GTSNPN, CDR2 SVGIG (reference sequence). The CDR3 sequence is 12 residues long. The CDR3 DNA reads TGTGCCTGCGACAGGGGCGATCAGCCCCAGCATTTT. It is translated as CACDRGDQPQHF.

This chain links TRBV4-1 with TRBJ2-1; D is ambiguous. The CDR3 covers 12 residues. The germline V gene has CDR1 MGHRA and CDR2 YSYEKL. Trimming took 3 bases from V and 2 from J, leaving 2 bases between them. DNA of the CDR3: TGCGCCAGCAGCCACGCCTACAATGAGCAGTTCTTC. This codes for CASSHAYNEQFF.

This sequence joins TRBV27 and TRBJ1-1; TRBD1 aligns across 8 bases. The CDR3 sequence is 13 residues long. In germline, CDR1 is MNHEY, CDR2 SMNVEV (reference sequence). V shed 3 bases, J shed 7 bases, and the junction held 4 bases outside the gene matches. The CDR3 bases are TGTGCCAGCAGTTTTACAGGGGGGGTTGAAGCTTTCTTT. It yields the protein CASSFTGGVEAFF.

This clone was recorded only once. This chain links TRBV28 with TRBJ2-2; 9 bases agree with TRBD1. With 7 bases clipped from V and 0 bases from J, the junction kept 9 bases outside the gene matches. Germline V gene data show CDR1 as MDHEN and CDR2 as SYDVKM. This CDR3 spans 17 amino acids. CDR3 coding DNA: TGTGCCAGCAAGAAGGAACAGGGGGCTTCGAACACCGGGGAGCTGTTTTTT. The encoded protein is CASKKEQGASNTGELFF. Filled out from reference TRBV28 and TRBJ2-2, the complete variable domain reads DVKVTQSSRYLVKRTGEKVFLECVQDMDHENMFWYRQDPGLGLRLIYFSYDVKMKEKGDIPEGYSVSREKKERFSLILESASTNQTSMYLCASKKEQGASNTGELFFGEGSRLTVL.

This clone turned up a few times. CDR3 residues: CSVEGAYTEAFF. In DNA, the CDR3 is TGCAGCGTTGAAGGGGCGTACACTGAAGCTTTCTTT. V is TRBV29-1 and J is TRBJ1-1; D unresolved. The CDR3 extends over 12 amino acids. Germline V gene lookup returns CDR1 SQVTM and CDR2 ANQGSEA. The V gene lost 1 base and the J gene lost 3 bases, with 6 bases spanning the gap.

This sequence joins TRBV5-5 and TRBJ2-1; D possibly corresponds to TRBD2 (7 bases). Trimming cost V 2 bases and J 7 bases, with 25 bases left between them. The germline gives CDR1 SGHKS, CDR2 YYEKEE (reference sequence). The CDR3 length is 18 residues. CDR3 loop: CASSFRGSGGSRKNEQFF. Written as DNA, the CDR3 is TGTGCCAGCAGCTTCAGGGGCTCGGGCGGGAGTCGGAAGAATGAGCAGTTCTTC.

The chain uses TRBV19 and TRBJ2-3; 7 bases map to TRBD1. Losses at the gene ends were 3 bases for V and 1 base for J; bases not matched to a gene: 4. The germline gives CDR1 LNHDA, CDR2 SQIVND (reference sequence). This CDR3 is built from 15 residues. The CDR3 nucleotides are TGTGCCAGTAGTATCGCCGACAGGGGCACAGATACGCAGTATTTT. Residues: CASSIADRGTDTQYF.

The V and J genes are TRBV4-1 and TRBJ2-5, with TRBD1 as a possible D gene (5 bases). Per the germline V gene, CDR1 is MGHRA and CDR2 is YSYEKL. The CDR3 contains 15 residues. The ends were cut back, 0 bases at V and 3 bases at J, with 11 bases in the middle. The CDR3 reads CASSQERRAEETQYF. CDR3 bases: TGCGCCAGCAGCCAAGAGCGCAGGGCAGAAGAGACCCAGTACTTC.

The CDR3 protein is CAWSVGLNEQFF. The CDR3 DNA reads as TGTGCCTGGAGTGTGGGGCTCAATGAGCAGTTCTTC. The chain recombines TRBV30 with TRBJ2-1, with D perhaps matching TRBD1 (5 bases). From germline, CDR1 is GTSNPN and CDR2 SVGIG (reference sequence). The CDR3 is 12 amino acids. Trimming cost V 0 bases and J 6 bases, with 6 bases left between them.

This sequence joins TRBV28 and TRBJ2-7; D possibly corresponds to TRBD2 (6 bases). This CDR3 has 15 residues. Trimming pared 7 bases from V and 6 bases from J, leaving 22 bases between. CDR1 and CDR2 (germline): MDHEN, SYDVKM. In DNA form, the CDR3 reads TGTGCCAGCACCGGGGGACGGACCCTCCACCGCGAGCAGTACTTC. It codes for CASTGGRTLHREQYF.

This chain links TRBV27 with TRBJ2-7, with 7 positions matching TRBD1. The germline CDR1 and CDR2 sequences are MNHEY and SMNVEV (reference sequence). The CDR3 has 12 residues. Trimming cost V 4 bases and J 5 bases; bases outside gene matches: 2. CDR3 in DNA: TGTGCCAGCAGTTCAACAGGGGACGAGCAGTACTTC. This sequence encodes CASSSTGDEQYF.

The chain links TRBV5-6 to TRBJ2-7, with 7 bases fitting TRBD1. With 5 bases clipped from V and 4 bases from J, the junction kept 15 bases outside the gene matches. Germline V gene data show CDR1 as SGHDT and CDR2 as YYEEEE. This CDR3 is 16 amino acids long. The CDR3 region is CASSQIGQVNTYEQYF. In DNA form, the CDR3 reads TGTGCCAGCAGTCAGATTGGACAGGTCAATACTTACGAGCAGTACTTC.